The clone carrying this T cell receptor (beta chain) came up a few times. The antigen is undetermined. The sample comes from a study of T-cell reconstitution after alpha-beta-depleted transplantation in children. Study-wide results and limits: Elevated TCRbeta diversity at day 60 was traced, in some patients, to surviving recipient T cells and thymic progenitors. Expanded graft clones, several hundred of them, were reportedly the source of alpha-beta T cells about two months after transplant. T-cell counts and diversity at one year following transplant were attributed mainly to newly produced T cells.

Unique molecular identifiers were used in preparing the TCRbeta library. TCRdb re-called the PCR reads with MiXCR, one entry per CDR3 protein. The sample lists 700,000 to 850,000 distinct CDR3 sequences, roughly 15% occurring once. The junction had 7 bases not matched to a gene; V was cut back by 2 bases and J by 0 bases. Germline V CDR1 and CDR2: SGHTA, FQGTGA. CDR3 length: 17 amino acids. The source material was PBMCs, mostly from graft donor cells, sampled 360 days after TCRalphabeta/CD19-depleted stem cell transplant. The V and J genes are TRBV7-3 and TRBJ2-3; 8 nucleotides align to TRBD2. The receptor was isolated from a male patient younger than 18 who had a stem cell transplant for acute lymphoblastic leukemia, so the T cells may come from the graft donor. Here the CDR3 reads CASSLSLGLASTDTQYF. DNA for the CDR3: TGTGCCAGCAGCTTATCGTTAGGACTAGCCAGCACAGATACGCAGTATTTT.